This TCR beta chain is from a study of neurological immune-mediated disorders. Study-wide findings and caveats: CDR3 amino acid sequences of expanded clones were not shared across subjects, a result suggesting private repertoires in all groups.

It was by 5'RACE with 10-nucleotide random UMIs that the cDNA was made. TCRdb reprocessed the 5' RACE reads with MiXCR, giving one entry per CDR3 protein. The sample yields about 65,000 distinct CDR3 sequences, over 4% seen once. With respect to this clonotype: Its specificity is not known.

Germline V gene data show CDR1 as SGHRS and CDR2 as YFSETQ. The CDR3 totals 14 residues. V was shortened by 1 base and J by 5 bases, with 12 bases between the two germline ends. The sequence came from a man between 45 and 60 years old with multiple sclerosis. Sequenced: PBMCs. This rearrangement joins TRBV5-1 to TRBJ2-5; D gene unclear. In DNA, the CDR3 is TGCGCCAGCAGCTTGCTCCAACGGCAGGAGACCCAGTACTTC. Translated: CASSLLQRQETQYF.